This TCR beta chain was recovered during a study of CD8 T cells in ankylosing spondylitis. This clonotype appeared many times. Its matching antigen is unknown. The CDR3 contains 17 residues. Per germline, CDR1 SGHRS and CDR2 YFSETQ. Germline trimming cut 0 bases from V and 7 bases from J; bases unmatched to any gene: 15. MiXCR was run by TCRdb on the 5' RACE reads, yielding one entry per CDR3 protein. In the table there are around 230,000 distinct CDR3 sequences, 8% to 9% of which are singletons. Study-wide results and limits: Blood from ankylosing spondylitis patients appeared to carry a characteristic roughly 8-variant TCR beta motif.

V gene TRBV5-1 combines with J gene TRBJ2-7, with 8 positions matching TRBD1. This receptor was obtained from a female donor with ankylosing spondylitis or in good health (not recorded which). What was sequenced was blood, either unsorted or a sorted T cell fraction (not recorded which). The CDR3 protein is CASSLGTGTGLMGEQYF. The CDR3 DNA sequence: TGCGCCAGCAGCTTGGGGACAGGGACCGGACTAATGGGTGAGCAGTACTTC.